These 22 T cell receptor beta chains were all obtained from the same sample, sequenced in a study of T cell clonotyping in hematopoietic cell transplantation. Some clones are missing from TCRdb's copy, which holds only in-frame ones; the method was immunoSEQ multiplex PCR. The sample has 25,000 to 30,000 clones; about 93% are singletons. Sample time point: recipient sample about 28 days before transplant, after cytoreduction. The sequencing here drew on peripheral blood mononuclear cells, taken before stem cell transplant. These receptors originate from a man aged 45-60 years with acute myeloid leukemia. Some clones in this sample may be carry-over from other donors' samples.

This clone was seen a single time. The V gene is TRBV11-3, the J gene TRBJ2-7; tentatively, D is TRBD1 or TRBD2 (6 bases each). The CDR3 runs to 12 residues. In germline, CDR1 is SGHNT, CDR2 YENEEA. Trimming shortened V by 7 bases and J by 9 bases, and 16 bases separated the two germline ends. CDR3 coding DNA: TGTGCCAGCAAGGCAGAGGGGGGACGGCAGTACTTC. Translated, it gives CASKAEGGRQYF.

The V gene is TRBV30, the J gene TRBJ2-6; 10 nucleotides align to TRBD1. CDR3 length: 14 amino acids. V lost 5 bases and J lost 4; bases outside the gene matches: 2. Germline V gene sequence: CDR1 GTSNPN, CDR2 SVGIG (reference sequence). The CDR3 spells CAWGTGDGANVLTF. The CDR3 nucleotides read TGTGCCTGGGGGACAGGGGACGGGGCCAACGTCCTGACTTTC. Variable domain in full (rest from reference TRBV30 and TRBJ2-6): SQTIHQWPATLVQPVGSPLSLECTVEGTSNPNLYWYRQAAGRGLQLLFYSVGIGQISSEVPQNLSASRPQDRQFILSSKKLLLSDSGFYLCAWGTGDGANVLTFGAGSRLTVL.

V usage is TRBV28 and J usage is TRBJ2-7; D uncertain. The germline CDR1 and CDR2 sequences are MDHEN and SYDVKM. V gave up 5 bases and J gave up 4 bases, with 9 bases separating them. The CDR3 contains 12 residues. CDR3 coding DNA: TGTGCCAGCAGTCCGTCCTTTTACGAGCAGTACTTC. Amino acid sequence: CASSPSFYEQYF.

The rearrangement links TRBV5-1 to TRBJ1-4; D is undetermined. The CDR3 covers 15 residues. V was clipped by 1 base and J by 2 bases, with 9 bases between them. The germline CDR1 and CDR2 sequences are SGHRS and YFSETQ. The CDR3 loop reads CASSLYRGTNEKLFF. The DNA for the CDR3 is TGCGCCAGCAGCTTGTATCGGGGTACTAATGAAAAACTGTTTTTT.

CDR3 sequence: CASSQLAGASEQYF. The CDR3 nucleotides read TGCGCCAGCAGCCAACTAGCGGGAGCGAGCGAGCAGTACTTC. The genes are TRBV4-3 and TRBJ2-7, with 10 bases fitting TRBD2. V was clipped by 2 bases and J by 6 bases; unmatched bases: 4. Germline V gene sequence: CDR1 LGHNA, CDR2 YSLEER. The CDR3 totals 14 residues.

The rearrangement links TRBV5-5 to TRBJ2-2; D might be TRBD2 (5 bases). Germline loops: CDR1 SGHKS, CDR2 YYEKEE (reference sequence). Trimming took off 5 bases at V and 7 bases at J, with 15 bases between the two ends. This CDR3 has 14 amino acids. In DNA, the CDR3 is TGTGCCAGCAGTGAACTAGAACGCGGCGGGGAGCTGTTTTTT. Its translation is CASSELERGGELFF.

The chain carries TRBV27 and TRBJ2-1, with D possibly TRBD2 on 5 matching bases. The CDR3 covers 15 residues. Trimming took 6 bases from V and 2 from J, leaving 14 bases between them. CDR1 is MNHEY, CDR2 SMNVEV, per germline (reference sequence). As DNA, the CDR3 is TGTGCCAGCAGCTACAGCGGAATAACCTACAATGAGCAGTTCTTC. Translating it yields CASSYSGITYNEQFF.

The chain combines TRBV2 with TRBJ1-2, with TRBD1 matching 10 bases. The CDR3 has 12 residues. The V gene end was trimmed by 6 bases and the J gene end by 5 bases; junction bases not matched to a gene: 0. The germline V gene has CDR1 SNHLY and CDR2 FYNNEI. The CDR3 nucleotides read TGTGCCAGCAGGGACAGGGGGTATGGCTACACCTTC. As protein: CASRDRGYGYTF.

The chain couples TRBV11-2 to TRBJ2-7; D may correspond to TRBD1 or TRBD2 (5 bases each). Per the germline V gene, CDR1 is SGHAT and CDR2 is FQNNGV. Trimming left V 5 bases short and J 2 bases short, with 16 bases between. The CDR3 consists of 15 residues. In DNA, the CDR3 is TGTGCCAGCAGCCGCCCCCGGGACGGAACCTACGAGCAGTACTTC. This gives the protein CASSRPRDGTYEQYF.

The CDR3, as DNA: TGTGCCAGCAGCGTATCGGCAAACAATGAGCAGTTCTTC. Its translation is CASSVSANNEQFF. This chain uses TRBV9 with TRBJ2-1; D gene uncertain. Germline V gives CDR1 SGDLS, CDR2 YYNGEE. This CDR3 spans 13 amino acids. Deletions cut 1 base from V and 5 bases from J, with 7 bases between. Based on the CDR3 plus reference TRBV9 and TRBJ2-1, the full variable domain is DSGVTQTPKHLITATGQRVTLRCSPRSGDLSVYWYQQSLDQGLQFLIQYYNGEERAKGNILERFSAQQFPDLHSELNLSSLELGDSALYFCASSVSANNEQFFGPGTRLTVL.

V and J are TRBV30 and TRBJ1-5; tentatively, D is TRBD1 (6 bases). CDR1 and CDR2 from the germline V gene are GTSNPN and SVGIG (reference sequence). The CDR3 spans 13 residues. V was shortened by 5 bases and J by 6 bases, with 14 bases between the two germline ends. CDR3 coding DNA: TGTGCCTGGGGACCAGGGGCGGTTCAGCCCCAGCATTTT. Its protein is CAWGPGAVQPQHF.

The V gene is TRBV5-1, the J gene TRBJ2-1; 9 bases match TRBD2. The junction had 15 bases not matched to a gene; V was cut back by 3 bases and J by 5 bases. This CDR3 is built from 18 residues. The germline V gene has CDR1 SGHRS and CDR2 YFSETQ. The CDR3 loop is CASSSRAGGAEVNNEQFF. The CDR3 coding sequence is TGCGCCAGCAGCTCCAGGGCGGGAGGGGCGGAGGTCAACAATGAGCAGTTCTTC.

Here the CDR3 reads CASQSDIAGNTIYF. The CDR3 DNA reads as TGTGCCAGCCAATCGGACATCGCTGGAAACACCATATATTTT. V and J are TRBV19 and TRBJ1-3; D might be TRBD1 (5 bases). Germline CDR1 LNHDA, CDR2 SQIVND (reference sequence). V dropped 9 bases and J dropped 2 bases, with 14 bases sitting between them. The CDR3 contains 14 residues.

This clone was seen just once. The V gene is TRBV11-2, the J gene TRBJ1-1; the D is unclear. V was cut by 1 base and J by 5 bases, with 8 bases left in between. From germline, CDR1 is SGHAT and CDR2 FQNNGV. This CDR3 contains 13 residues. This chain's CDR3 is CASSLARSTEAFF. The CDR3 nucleotides are TGTGCCAGCAGCTTAGCCAGGTCGACTGAAGCTTTCTTT.

The genes are TRBV4-1 and TRBJ2-2; 15 nucleotides agree with TRBD2. Trimming removed 3 bases from V and 5 bases from J; junction bases left unmatched: 10. Germline CDR1 is MGHRA and CDR2 is YSYEKL. The CDR3 is made up of 19 amino acids. This CDR3 is CASSHAWTSGRAGTGELFF. CDR3 in DNA: TGCGCCAGCAGCCATGCCTGGACTAGCGGGAGGGCAGGGACCGGGGAGCTGTTTTTT.

The chain employs TRBV25-1 and TRBJ1-1, with a weak D call TRBD1 (6 bases). Germline values: CDR1 MGHDK, CDR2 SYGVNS. Trimming left V 3 bases short and J 1 base short, with 9 bases between. CDR3 length: 14 residues. The CDR3 nucleotides are TGTGCCAGCAGTGAGGCAGGGGAGAACACTGAAGCTTTCTTT. It is translated as CASSEAGENTEAFF.

The V call is TRBV7-9, the J call TRBJ2-7; D tentatively fits TRBD1 or TRBD2 (6 bases each). Trimming stripped 5 bases from V and 2 bases from J, with 19 bases between. The CDR3 loop spans 16 amino acids. Germline V gene data show CDR1 as SEHNR and CDR2 as FQNEAQ (reference sequence). CDR3 sequence reads: CASSRIDRRGPYEQYF. The CDR3 DNA reads as TGTGCCAGCAGCCGAATAGACAGGAGGGGCCCCTACGAGCAGTACTTC.

The V and J genes are TRBV29-1 and TRBJ2-7; D not certain. The CDR3 is 11 amino acids. Germline assignment: CDR1 SQVTM and CDR2 ANQGSEA. V was shortened by 5 bases and J by 2 bases, with 7 bases between the two germline ends. The CDR3: CSVSTAYEQYF. CDR3 nucleotide sequence: TGCAGCGTTTCGACGGCCTACGAGCAGTACTTC.

This clone appeared a few times. The chain employs TRBV7-2 and TRBJ1-6, with unresolved D. V lost 5 bases and J lost 9, with 14 bases in between. CDR3 length equals 14 residues. Germline V lookup: CDR1 SGHTA, CDR2 FQGNSA. The CDR3 is CASSLPRGRSPLHF. The CDR3 DNA reads TGTGCCAGCAGCCTACCACGTGGGCGTTCACCCCTCCACTTT. The full variable domain, its missing parts supplied by reference TRBV7-2 and TRBJ1-6, is GAGVSQSPSNKVTEKGKDVELRCDPISGHTALYWYRQSLGQGLEFLIYFQGNSAPDKSGLPSDRFSAERTGGSVSTLTIQRTQQEDSAVYLCASSLPRGRSPLHFGNGTRLTVT.

V is TRBV11-2 and J is TRBJ1-1; D remains ambiguous. This CDR3 spans 14 amino acids. V lost 4 bases to trimming and J lost 4 bases, with 13 bases between them. CDR1 and CDR2 from the germline V gene are SGHAT and FQNNGV. CDR3 residues: CASSSTKDSTEAFF. CDR3 bases: TGTGCCAGCAGCTCCACTAAGGATAGCACTGAAGCTTTCTTT.

The chain is built from TRBV5-1 and TRBJ2-1; D ambiguous. CDR1 and CDR2 from the germline V gene are SGHRS and YFSETQ. CDR3 length: 13 residues. The germline V and J ends were trimmed by 1 base and 6 bases, with 8 bases remaining between them. CDR3 region: CASSLYGPNEQFF. In DNA form, the CDR3 reads TGCGCCAGCAGCTTGTACGGTCCCAATGAGCAGTTCTTC.

Only one count was recorded for this clone. This chain connects TRBV9 to TRBJ1-1; weak D call: TRBD1 (5 bases). CDR1 is SGDLS, CDR2 YYNGEE, per germline. V was cut by 0 bases and J by 2 bases, with 8 bases left in between. There are 14 residues in the CDR3. The DNA of the CDR3 is TGTGCCAGCAGCGTAGCGACAGTCAACACTGAAGCTTTCTTT. This gives the protein CASSVATVNTEAFF.